The clone carrying this T cell receptor (beta chain) was counted a few times. The antigen remains undetermined. This entry is derived from a study of cytomegalovirus exposure and HLA in healthy donors. General study points: TCR sequences were mostly rare, though some public TCRs occurred in many donors. No immune exposure information besides CMV serostatus was available. Some V segments could not be told apart, so they were left out, TRBV6-2 and TRBV6-3 among them.

PCR used 60 Vbeta primers and 13 Jbeta primers. Under the authors' procedure: The count from a later analysis was some 80 million unique TCR beta chains, about 9.9 million of them shared. Some clones are missing from TCRdb's copy, which holds only in-frame ones; the method was immunoSEQ multiplex PCR. V and J calls and clone size are copied from that table; D and trimming were computed from the DNA. Of 170,000 or so clones in the sample, 80% are singletons; the top ten hold 5% to 7%. The germline gives CDR1 SGHTA, CDR2 FQGNSA. This CDR3 comprises 15 residues. The junction had 3 bases not matched to a gene; V was cut back by 2 bases and J by 0 bases.

Sequenced sample: PBMCs. The TCR originated in a man in his forties in good health and CMV-seronegative. V usage is TRBV7-2 and J usage is TRBJ1-2; 7 bases fit TRBD1. CDR3 sequence reads: CASSLNRGANYGYTF. CDR3 DNA sequence: TGTGCCAGCAGCTTAAACAGGGGAGCTAACTATGGCTACACCTTC.